The present T cell receptor (beta chain) was sequenced within a study of post-analysis software for immune sequencing data. Study-wide context: Clinical courses comprised relapsing-remitting, secondary progressive and progressive-relapsing multiple sclerosis. General observations from the study: There was significantly lower normalized Chao1 diversity in multiple sclerosis patients than in controls.

Prepared libraries of TCR beta cDNA carried unique molecular identifiers. Input amounts of roughly 0.9 to 10 million T cells were used. These gave 500,000 or so cDNA molecules, so each molecule approximated one T cell. TCRdb recomputed calls from the PCR reads with MiXCR, one row per CDR3 protein. The table records 250,000 to 300,000 distinct CDR3 sequences, less than 40% of them present only once. This clonotype occurred a few times. Its antigen is still unknown. This sequence may be a read error, since a much larger clone differs from it by one base. The source of this sequence is a girl aged 5-17 years with multiple sclerosis. Sequenced: blood.

CDR3 region: CASSPPGTGGNERFF. The CDR3 nucleotides read TGTGCCAGCAGTCCGCCCGGGACAGGGGGCAATGAGCGGTTCTTC. The V gene is TRBV27, the J gene TRBJ2-1, with 12 bases that match TRBD1. CDR1 is MNHEY and CDR2 is SMNVEV in the germline V gene (reference sequence). The CDR3 has 15 residues.